The clone carrying this T cell receptor (beta chain) has a single count. Through a sample-barcoded 5' primer and a J-beta primer mix, a second PCR was run for about 6 to 11 cycles. TCRdb analysed the 5' RACE reads with MiXCR anew, one entry per CDR3 protein. The data hold 1.5 million to 2 million distinct CDR3 sequences, with roughly 52% observed a single time. The total RNA that was extracted per sample amounted to at least 5.5 micrograms. CDR1 is MDHEN, CDR2 SYDVKM, per germline. The CDR3 covers 13 residues. This record comes from a study of blood T cells in healthy people across ages. Sequencing was done on a sample of blood. The chain has TRBV28 and TRBJ2-4, with TRBD1 identical over 11 bases. The end of the DNA is better explained by TRBJ2-7, so the J call may be wrong. This sequence originates from a woman aged 40-49 years in good health. DNA for the CDR3: TGTGCCACCTACGGGACAGGGGGTCACGAGCAGTACTTC. Residues: CATYGTGGHEQYF.